The 30 T cell receptor beta chains below all came from one sample that was sequenced in a study of cytomegalovirus exposure and HLA in healthy donors (dated 2017 in TCRdb). Libraries were constructed by the immunoSEQ multiplex PCR assay. A mixture of 60 forward primers for TCR Vbeta segments and 13 reverse primers for TCR Jbeta segments was used in the multiplex PCR. Held by TCRdb, this immuneACCESS table contains in-frame sequences only and omits some clones. Under half of the omission traces to an unresolved V gene where checked; the cause of the rest is unknown. In all, the sample holds 150,000 to 200,000 clones, and 81% of those were seen once. In total, the top ten clones hold roughly 1.4% of the sample. Sequences were obtained from PBMCs. Receptors originate from a man in his fifties in good health and CMV-seropositive.

The chain is built from TRBV11-3 and TRBJ1-1, with no clear D. The V end was cut by 5 bases, the J end by 0 bases, with 7 bases between. This CDR3 has 13 residues. CDR1 is SGHNT, CDR2 YENEEA, per germline. The CDR3 protein is CASSLQVNTEAFF. The CDR3 nucleotides are TGTGCCAGCAGCCTCCAGGTGAACACTGAAGCTTTCTTT.

The chain couples TRBV5-4 to TRBJ1-4, with TRBD1 matching 9 bases. V lost 4 bases, J lost 7 bases, and 5 bases stayed unmatched. Germline values: CDR1 SGHNT, CDR2 YYREEE (reference sequence). The CDR3 spans 14 residues. CDR3 in DNA: TGTGCCAGCAGCCTTGACAGGGGGACTGAAAAACTGTTTTTT. This gives the protein CASSLDRGTEKLFF.

The V call is TRBV10-3, the J call TRBJ1-4, with TRBD1 matching 8 bases. Germline CDR1 and CDR2: ENHRY and SYGVKD. This CDR3 region has 14 residues. Trimming cost V 4 bases and J 7 bases; bases outside gene matches: 5. CDR3 sequence: CAISASGTGEKLFF. The CDR3 DNA reads TGTGCCATCAGTGCCTCCGGGACAGGTGAAAAACTGTTTTTT.

This sequence joins TRBV6-6 and TRBJ2-1; TRBD1 is a possible D gene (6 bases). Trimming cost V 2 bases and J 5 bases, with 10 bases left between them. This CDR3 is built from 14 residues. Germline V gene data show CDR1 as MNHNY and CDR2 as SVGAGI (reference sequence). CDR3 nucleotide sequence: TGTGCCAGCAGTTACGGTGGACAGAACAATGAGCAGTTCTTC. Translation gives CASSYGGQNNEQFF.

This chain links TRBV2 with TRBJ2-5; 11 nucleotides agree with TRBD1. The CDR3 sequence is 16 residues long. Germline CDR1 SNHLY, CDR2 FYNNEI. The V gene end was trimmed by 5 bases and the J gene end by 3 bases; junction bases not matched to a gene: 8. The CDR3 DNA reads TGTGCCAGCAGTTCCAGGACAGGGGGCTGGAAAGAGACCCAGTACTTC. Its translation is CASSSRTGGWKETQYF.

The chain is built from TRBV6-5 and TRBJ1-5; no reliable D call. Germline V gives CDR1 MNHEY, CDR2 SVGAGI. The V end was cut by 2 bases, the J end by 4 bases, with 6 bases between. CDR3 length: 13 amino acids. CDR3 sequence (DNA): TGTGCCAGCAGTTACCTGGAGAATCAGCCCCAGCATTTT. Translation gives CASSYLENQPQHF.

The V call is TRBV11-3, the J call TRBJ2-1; D perhaps matches TRBD2 (6 bases). Per germline, CDR1 SGHNT and CDR2 YENEEA. The CDR3 length is 12 residues. Trimming took off 1 base at V and 8 bases at J, with 6 bases between the two ends. CDR3 nucleotides: TGTGCCAGCAGCTTAGCGGGGGATGAGCAGTTCTTC. Its protein product is CASSLAGDEQFF.

The chain combines TRBV7-3 with TRBJ2-1; TRBD1 matches at 8 bases. CDR3 length: 15 residues. Trimming at V came to 5 bases and at J to 4 bases, leaving 7 bases not matched to a gene. Germline lookup yields CDR1 SGHTA and CDR2 FQGTGA. CDR3 coding DNA: TGTGCCAGCAGCCTCGACAGGGGAAAATACAATGAGCAGTTCTTC. Translation: CASSLDRGKYNEQFF.

The J gene is TRBJ2-5, the V gene TRBV5-1; 7 nucleotides agree with TRBD2. Germline lookup yields CDR1 SGHRS and CDR2 YFSETQ. Trimming removed 4 bases from V and 1 base from J; junction bases left unmatched: 4. There are 14 residues in the CDR3. The CDR3, as DNA: TGCGCCAGCAGCACGGGCGGGGGCCAAGAGACCCAGTACTTC. Translating it yields CASSTGGGQETQYF.

The rearrangement joins TRBV7-2 to TRBJ1-1; a possible D gene is TRBD1 (5 bases). CDR1 is SGHTA and CDR2 is FQGNSA in the germline V gene. Trimming left V 5 bases short and J 11 bases short, with 21 bases between. The CDR3 is made up of 14 amino acids. CDR3 nucleotides: TGTGCCAGCAGCGTGGGCCCGGGACTCCTTAGGGCTTTCTTT. Encoded protein: CASSVGPGLLRAFF.

This clone occurred once. The rearrangement uses TRBV21-1 and TRBJ1-1; TRBD1 was called by the table and not checked on the DNA. TRBV21-1 is tagged as a pseudogene. The CDR3 has 15 amino acids. Here the CDR3 DNA reads TGTGCCAGCAGCCCACCCGCAGGGAAGAACACTGAAGCTTTCTTT. The encoded protein is CASSPPAGKNTEAFF.

The chain employs TRBV11-3 and TRBJ2-7, with D tentatively TRBD2 (6 bases). From germline, CDR1 is SGHNT and CDR2 YENEEA. The CDR3 length is 13 residues. V was shortened by 0 bases and J by 12 bases, with 15 bases between the two germline ends. This CDR3 reads CASSLDYGSQLYF. CDR3 DNA sequence: TGTGCCAGCAGCTTAGATTACGGGAGCCAGCTGTACTTC.

This clone showed up just a few times. This chain connects TRBV6-5 to TRBJ1-2, with 8 bases that match TRBD1. This CDR3 has 15 amino acids. V dropped 6 bases and J dropped 11; count of bases not matched to a gene: 17. Germline CDR1 and CDR2: MNHEY and SVGAGI. The CDR3 sequence: CASRGGAGTGESYTF. The CDR3 region has the DNA TGTGCCAGCAGGGGGGGGGCCGGGACAGGCGAAAGTTACACCTTC.

The chain's CDR3 is CASSESGQGTQPQHF. The CDR3 nucleotides are TGTGCCAGCAGTGAATCAGGGCAGGGGACTCAGCCCCAGCATTTT. V usage is TRBV25-1 and J usage is TRBJ1-5, with D possibly being TRBD1 (6 bases). Germline V gene data show CDR1 as MGHDK and CDR2 as SYGVNS. V was shortened by 1 base and J by 6 bases, with 13 bases between the two germline ends. This CDR3 has 15 amino acids.

The chain links TRBV9 to TRBJ2-1, with 8 bases aligning to TRBD1. The CDR3 contains 15 residues. Trimming removed 4 bases from V and 4 bases from J; junction bases left unmatched: 7. CDR1 is SGDLS and CDR2 is YYNGEE in the germline V gene. This CDR3 is CASSSTGDLYNEQFF. For the CDR3, the DNA is TGTGCCAGCAGCTCGACAGGGGATCTATACAATGAGCAGTTCTTC.

The V call is TRBV7-2, the J call TRBJ1-4; the D gene is possibly TRBD1 (5 bases). V was clipped by 2 bases and J by 8 bases, with 21 bases between them. Germline CDR1 and CDR2: SGHTA and FQGNSA. The CDR3 is made up of 17 amino acids. CDR3: CASSLYGPGAGYEKLFF. As DNA, the CDR3 is TGTGCCAGCAGCTTATATGGCCCGGGCGCAGGGTACGAAAAACTGTTTTTT.

The chain links TRBV5-1 to TRBJ2-3, with D unresolved. V was pared by 2 bases and J by 4 bases, with 8 bases between. The germline CDR1 and CDR2 sequences are SGHRS and YFSETQ. This CDR3 has 13 residues. The CDR3 reads CASSFRVADTQYF. CDR3 coding DNA: TGCGCCAGCAGCTTTCGGGTGGCAGATACGCAGTATTTT.

J is TRBJ1-1 and V is TRBV18, with 8 positions matching TRBD1. Germline V gives CDR1 KGHSH, CDR2 LQKENI. There are 16 residues in the CDR3. J gave up 7 bases and V 0 bases, and 10 bases lay outside the gene matches. This chain's CDR3 is CASSPPGQGSSGEAFF. The CDR3 nucleotides read TGTGCCAGCTCACCACCTGGACAGGGTAGTAGTGGTGAAGCTTTCTTT. The complete variable domain, with remaining parts taken from reference TRBV18 and TRBJ1-1, reads NAGVMQNPRHLVRRRGQEARLRCSPMKGHSHVYWYRQLPEEGLKFMVYLQKENIIDESGMPKERFSAEFPKEGPSILRIQQVVRGDSAAYFCASSPPGQGSSGEAFFGQGTRLTVV.

The CDR3 protein is CATSRGTGDMTEAFF. Written as DNA, the CDR3 is TGTGCCACCAGCAGAGGTACAGGGGATATGACTGAAGCTTTCTTT. The chain is built from TRBV15 and TRBJ1-1; TRBD1 aligns across 7 bases. Looked up from germline, CDR1 is LNHNV and CDR2 is YYDKDF (reference sequence). Losses at the gene ends were 1 base for V and 5 bases for J; bases not matched to a gene: 7. This CDR3 contains 15 residues.

V is TRBV19 and J is TRBJ2-3; 7 bases map to TRBD1. Per germline, CDR1 LNHDA and CDR2 SQIVND (reference sequence). J was trimmed by 10 bases and V by 6 bases; bases with no gene match: 10. The CDR3 length is 13 residues. The CDR3 reads CASSQNRQGAQYF. The CDR3 DNA sequence: TGTGCCAGTAGCCAGAACCGACAGGGCGCGCAGTATTTT.

This clone appeared a few times. The gene calls are TRBV7-9 and TRBJ1-2; possible D gene TRBD1, 5 bases. V was pared by 5 bases and J by 6 bases, with 22 bases between. There are 16 residues in the CDR3. CDR1 and CDR2 from the germline V gene are SEHNR and FQNEAQ (reference sequence). CDR3 sequence: CASSLLSVSGRDGYTF. CDR3 sequence (DNA): TGTGCCAGCAGCCTGTTATCGGTATCAGGGAGGGATGGCTACACCTTC.

This sequence joins TRBV4-1 and TRBJ2-5; 7 positions match TRBD1. Germline V gives CDR1 MGHRA, CDR2 YSYEKL. Germline trimming cut 1 base from V and 1 base from J; bases unmatched to any gene: 15. The CDR3 covers 19 residues. CDR3 sequence: CASSQVFLGFGTAQETQYF. In DNA, the CDR3 is TGCGCCAGCAGCCAAGTATTTCTCGGTTTCGGGACAGCCCAAGAGACCCAGTACTTC.

The rearrangement uses TRBV28 and TRBJ2-1, with D possibly being TRBD2 (5 bases). Germline lookup yields CDR1 MDHEN and CDR2 SYDVKM. CDR3 length equals 12 residues. V lost 5 bases, J lost 13 bases, and 15 bases lay in between. The CDR3 region is CASSPARGPQFF. CDR3 sequence (DNA): TGTGCCAGCAGTCCCGCTAGAGGGCCACAGTTCTTC.

The chain links TRBV6-4 to TRBJ2-1, with a tentative D call TRBD1 (6 bases). This CDR3 region has 15 residues. In germline, CDR1 is MRHNA, CDR2 SNTAGT. V lost 2 bases to trimming and J lost 4 bases, with 12 bases between them. The CDR3 region is CASSDTDSPYNEQFF. CDR3 nucleotide sequence: TGTGCCAGCAGTGACACGGACAGCCCATACAATGAGCAGTTCTTC.

V gene TRBV11-2 combines with J gene TRBJ2-7, with D possibly TRBD2 on 5 matching bases. V shed 4 bases and J shed 7 bases, with 17 bases lying between them. This CDR3 is 14 amino acids long. CDR1 is SGHAT, CDR2 FQNNGV, per germline. CDR3 sequence reads: CASSYNTGLGEQYF. CDR3 in DNA: TGTGCCAGCAGCTACAATACGGGGTTAGGAGAGCAGTACTTC. The full variable domain, in which reference TRBV11-2 and TRBJ2-7 provide the parts outside the CDR3, is EAGVAQSPRYKIIEKRQSVAFWCNPISGHATLYWYQQILGQGPKLLIQFQNNGVVDDSQLPKDRFSAERLKGVDSTLKIQPAKLEDSAVYLCASSYNTGLGEQYFGPGTRLTVT.

The rearrangement links TRBV18 to TRBJ1-1; 9 nucleotides agree with TRBD1. This CDR3 is built from 14 residues. Germline assignment: CDR1 KGHSH and CDR2 LQKENI. The trim removed 1 base at V and 5 bases at J, leaving 2 bases unmatched. CDR3 bases: TGTGCCAGCTCACCACGGACAGGGGATACTGAAGCTTTCTTT. It is translated as CASSPRTGDTEAFF.

The chain carries TRBV7-3 and TRBJ2-1; 7 nucleotides agree with TRBD2. With V trimmed by 1 base and J by 0 bases, 3 bases remained unmatched. The V gene's germline CDR1 is SGHTA and CDR2 FQGTGA. The CDR3 is 16 amino acids. CDR3 region: CASSLNGGSSYNEQFF. CDR3 coding DNA: TGTGCCAGCAGCTTAAATGGCGGGAGCTCCTACAATGAGCAGTTCTTC.

The chain couples TRBV4-1 to TRBJ2-3, with 11 bases matching TRBD2. The length of the CDR3 is 15 residues. The V and J ends lost 6 bases and 5 bases, in that order; junction bases with no gene match: 7. The germline V gene has CDR1 MGHRA and CDR2 YSYEKL. This CDR3 is CASRFSGGAGDTQYF. CDR3 nucleotide sequence: TGCGCCAGCAGATTTAGCGGGGGGGCAGGAGATACGCAGTATTTT.

The CDR3 nucleotides are TGTGCCAGCACGAGCGGGATAAGGACGAATGAGCAGTTCTTC. Protein: CASTSGIRTNEQFF. The chain links TRBV6-5 to TRBJ2-1, with 7 bases that match TRBD2. The CDR3 consists of 14 residues. Trimming took 7 bases from V and 7 from J; bases not matched to a gene: 10. Germline V CDR1 and CDR2: MNHEY, SVGAGI.

The chain links TRBV30 to TRBJ1-4; D ambiguous. Germline V gene sequence: CDR1 GTSNPN, CDR2 SVGIG (reference sequence). Trimming left V 0 bases short and J 3 bases short, with 8 bases between. CDR3 length: 14 amino acids. As DNA, the CDR3 is TGTGCCTGGAGTGTGTCCCGGGCTAATGAAAAACTGTTTTTT. Translation gives CAWSVSRANEKLFF.